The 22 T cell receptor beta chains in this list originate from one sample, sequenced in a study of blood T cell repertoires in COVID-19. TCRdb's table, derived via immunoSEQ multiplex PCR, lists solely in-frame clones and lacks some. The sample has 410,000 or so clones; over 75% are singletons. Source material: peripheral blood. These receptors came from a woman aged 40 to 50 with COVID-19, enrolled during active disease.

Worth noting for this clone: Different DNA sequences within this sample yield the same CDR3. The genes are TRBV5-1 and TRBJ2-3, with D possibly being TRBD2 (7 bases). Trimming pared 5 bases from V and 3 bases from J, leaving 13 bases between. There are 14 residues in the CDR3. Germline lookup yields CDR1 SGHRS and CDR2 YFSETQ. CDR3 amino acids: CASRRGGGTDTQYF. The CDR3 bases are TGCGCCAGCAGGAGGGGGGGCGGTACAGATACGCAGTATTTT. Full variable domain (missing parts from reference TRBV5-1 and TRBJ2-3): KAGVTQTPRYLIKTRGQQVTLSCSPISGHRSVSWYQQTPGQGLQFLFEYFSETQRNKGNFPGRFSGRQFSNSRSEMNVSTLELGDSALYLCASRRGGGTDTQYFGPGTRLTVL.

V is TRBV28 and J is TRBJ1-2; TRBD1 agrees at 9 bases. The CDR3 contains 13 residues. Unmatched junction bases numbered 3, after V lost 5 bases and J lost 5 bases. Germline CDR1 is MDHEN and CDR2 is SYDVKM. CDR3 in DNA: TGTGCCAGCAGTACAGGGGGCAGGTATGGCTACACCTTC. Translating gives CASSTGGRYGYTF.

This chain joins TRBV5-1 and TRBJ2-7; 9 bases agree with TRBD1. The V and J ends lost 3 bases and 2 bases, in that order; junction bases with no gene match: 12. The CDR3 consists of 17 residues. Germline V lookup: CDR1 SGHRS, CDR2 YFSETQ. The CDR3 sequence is CASSWITGQGSPYEQYF. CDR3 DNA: TGCGCCAGCAGCTGGATAACCGGACAGGGGAGTCCCTACGAGCAGTACTTC. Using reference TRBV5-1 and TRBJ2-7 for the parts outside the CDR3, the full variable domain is KAGVTQTPRYLIKTRGQQVTLSCSPISGHRSVSWYQQTPGQGLQFLFEYFSETQRNKGNFPGRFSGRQFSNSRSEMNVSTLELGDSALYLCASSWITGQGSPYEQYFGPGTRLTVT.

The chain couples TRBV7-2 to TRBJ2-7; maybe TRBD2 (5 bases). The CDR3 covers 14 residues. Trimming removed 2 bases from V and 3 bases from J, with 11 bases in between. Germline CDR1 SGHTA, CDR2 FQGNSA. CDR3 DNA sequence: TGTGCCAGCAGCTTACGGGGAGAAGTCTACGAGCAGTACTTC. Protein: CASSLRGEVYEQYF.

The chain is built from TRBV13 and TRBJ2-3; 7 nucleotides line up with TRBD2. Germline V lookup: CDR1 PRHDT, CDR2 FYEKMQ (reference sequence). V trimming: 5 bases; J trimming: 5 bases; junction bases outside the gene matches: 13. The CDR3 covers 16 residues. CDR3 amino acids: CASSARLASGKDTQYF. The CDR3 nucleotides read TGTGCCAGCAGCGCCCGACTAGCTTCGGGGAAAGATACGCAGTATTTT.

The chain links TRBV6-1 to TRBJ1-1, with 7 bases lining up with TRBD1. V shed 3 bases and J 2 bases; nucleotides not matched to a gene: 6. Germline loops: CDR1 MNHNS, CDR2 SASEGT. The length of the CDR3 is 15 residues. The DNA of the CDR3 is TGTGCCAGCAGTGACGGGACAGACCTAAACACTGAAGCTTTCTTT. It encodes CASSDGTDLNTEAFF.

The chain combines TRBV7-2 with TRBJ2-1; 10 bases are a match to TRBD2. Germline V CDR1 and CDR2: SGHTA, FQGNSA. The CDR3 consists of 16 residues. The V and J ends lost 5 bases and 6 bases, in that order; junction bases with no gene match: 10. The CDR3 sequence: CASSSLWSGRANEQFF. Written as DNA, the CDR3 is TGTGCCAGCAGCAGTTTATGGAGCGGGAGGGCCAATGAGCAGTTCTTC.

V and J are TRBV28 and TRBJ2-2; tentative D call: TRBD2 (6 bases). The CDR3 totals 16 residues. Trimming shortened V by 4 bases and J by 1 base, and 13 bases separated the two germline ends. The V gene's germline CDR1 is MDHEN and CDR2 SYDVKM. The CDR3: CASSSEEGLNTGELFF. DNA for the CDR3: TGTGCCAGCAGTTCCGAGGAGGGCCTGAACACCGGGGAGCTGTTTTTT. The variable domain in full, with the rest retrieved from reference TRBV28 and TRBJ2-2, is DVKVTQSSRYLVKRTGEKVFLECVQDMDHENMFWYRQDPGLGLRLIYFSYDVKMKEKGDIPEGYSVSREKKERFSLILESASTNQTSMYLCASSSEEGLNTGELFFGEGSRLTVL.

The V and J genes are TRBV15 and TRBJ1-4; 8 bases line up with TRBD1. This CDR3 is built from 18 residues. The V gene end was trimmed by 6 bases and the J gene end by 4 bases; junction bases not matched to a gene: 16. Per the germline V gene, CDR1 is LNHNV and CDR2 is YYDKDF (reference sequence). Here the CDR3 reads CATSRNQGAVIINEKLFF. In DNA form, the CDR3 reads TGTGCCACCAGTAGAAATCAGGGGGCCGTTATCATTAATGAAAAACTGTTTTTT.

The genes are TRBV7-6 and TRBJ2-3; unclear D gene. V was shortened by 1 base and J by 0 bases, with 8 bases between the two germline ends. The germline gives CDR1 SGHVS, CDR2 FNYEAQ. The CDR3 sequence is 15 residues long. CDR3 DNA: TGTGCCAGCAGCTTAGATGGCCTTAGCACAGATACGCAGTATTTT. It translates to CASSLDGLSTDTQYF.

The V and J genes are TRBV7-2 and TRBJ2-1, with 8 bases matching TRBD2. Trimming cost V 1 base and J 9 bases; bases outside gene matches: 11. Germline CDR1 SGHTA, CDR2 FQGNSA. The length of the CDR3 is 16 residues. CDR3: CASSLGAGVLFGEQFF. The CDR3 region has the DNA TGTGCCAGCAGCTTAGGAGCGGGAGTCTTGTTCGGTGAGCAGTTCTTC.

CDR3 nucleotide sequence: TGCAGTGCTAGTAGGACAGGGGAGGGCCTCAATCAGCCCCAGCATTTT. This codes for CSASRTGEGLNQPQHF. The rearrangement uses TRBV20-1 and TRBJ1-5, with 9 positions matching TRBD1. The CDR3 has 16 amino acids. The germline CDR1 and CDR2 sequences are DFQATT and SNEGSKA (reference sequence). V shed 3 bases and J 3 bases; nucleotides not matched to a gene: 9.

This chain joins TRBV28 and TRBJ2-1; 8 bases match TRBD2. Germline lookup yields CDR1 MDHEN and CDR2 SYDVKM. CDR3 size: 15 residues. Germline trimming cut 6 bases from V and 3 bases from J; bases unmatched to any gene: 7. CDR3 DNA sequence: TGTGCCAGCAGGGGTACTAGCGGTCTCTACAATGAGCAGTTCTTC. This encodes CASRGTSGLYNEQFF.

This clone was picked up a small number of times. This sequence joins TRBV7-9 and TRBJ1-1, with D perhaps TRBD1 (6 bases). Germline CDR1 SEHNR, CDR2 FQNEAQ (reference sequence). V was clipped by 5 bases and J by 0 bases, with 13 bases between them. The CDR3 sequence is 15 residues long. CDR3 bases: TGTGCCAGCAGCCCCCGGCAGGGGATGAACACTGAAGCTTTCTTT. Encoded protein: CASSPRQGMNTEAFF. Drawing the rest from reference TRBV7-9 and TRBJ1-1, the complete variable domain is DTGVSQNPRHKITKRGQNVTFRCDPISEHNRLYWYRQTLGQGPEFLTYFQNEAQLEKSRLLSDRFSAERPKGSFSTLEIQRTEQGDSAMYLCASSPRQGMNTEAFFGQGTRLTVV.

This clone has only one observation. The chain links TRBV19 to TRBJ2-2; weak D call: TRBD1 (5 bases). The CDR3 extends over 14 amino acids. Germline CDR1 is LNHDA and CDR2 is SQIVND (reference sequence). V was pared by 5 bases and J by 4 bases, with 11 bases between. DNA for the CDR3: TGTGCCAGTAGTGGCCCAGGGTTCACCGGGGAGCTGTTTTTT. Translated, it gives CASSGPGFTGELFF.

The CDR3 nucleotides are TGTGCCAGCAGTCCGCGGAATCAGCCCCAGCATTTT. Protein: CASSPRNQPQHF. V usage is TRBV6-2 or TRBV6-3 and J usage is TRBJ1-5; no clear D gene. Deletions cut 5 bases from V and 4 bases from J, with 6 bases between. This CDR3 has 12 amino acids. Germline assignment: CDR1 MNHEY and CDR2 SVGEGT.

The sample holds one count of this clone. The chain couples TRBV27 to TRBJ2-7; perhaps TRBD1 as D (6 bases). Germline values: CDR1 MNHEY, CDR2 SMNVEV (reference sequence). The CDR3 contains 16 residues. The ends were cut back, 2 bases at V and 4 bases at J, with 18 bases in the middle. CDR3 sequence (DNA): TGTGCCAGCAGTTTACTCCGGGACACCAAAGGGTACGAGCAGTACTTC. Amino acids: CASSLLRDTKGYEQYF.

CDR3 nucleotide sequence: TGTGCCAGCAGAGATAAGACCCCACAGGGGGTTGAAGCTTTCTTT. Amino acid sequence: CASRDKTPQGVEAFF. The chain is built from TRBV6-5 and TRBJ1-1, with 8 bases that match TRBD1. CDR1 is MNHEY and CDR2 is SVGAGI in the germline V gene. The CDR3 has 15 residues. Losses at the gene ends were 6 bases for V and 7 bases for J; bases not matched to a gene: 13.

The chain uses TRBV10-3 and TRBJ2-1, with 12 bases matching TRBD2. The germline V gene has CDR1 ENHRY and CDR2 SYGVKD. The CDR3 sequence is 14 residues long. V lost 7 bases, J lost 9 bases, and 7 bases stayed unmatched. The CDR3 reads CAITRTSGTGEQFF. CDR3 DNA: TGTGCCATCACCCGGACTAGCGGGACGGGTGAGCAGTTCTTC.

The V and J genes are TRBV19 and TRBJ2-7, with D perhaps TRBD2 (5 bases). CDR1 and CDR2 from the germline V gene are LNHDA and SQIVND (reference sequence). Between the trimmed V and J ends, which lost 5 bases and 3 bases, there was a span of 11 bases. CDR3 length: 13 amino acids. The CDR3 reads CASSLGGNYEQYF. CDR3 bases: TGTGCCAGTAGTTTAGGAGGTAACTACGAGCAGTACTTC.

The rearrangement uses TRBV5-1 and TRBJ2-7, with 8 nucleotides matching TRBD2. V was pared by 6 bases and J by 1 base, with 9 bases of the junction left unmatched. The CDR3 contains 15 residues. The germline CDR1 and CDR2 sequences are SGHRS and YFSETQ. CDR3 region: CASTPGGGASYEQYF. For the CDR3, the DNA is TGCGCCAGCACCCCCGGGGGGGGAGCGTCCTACGAGCAGTACTTC.

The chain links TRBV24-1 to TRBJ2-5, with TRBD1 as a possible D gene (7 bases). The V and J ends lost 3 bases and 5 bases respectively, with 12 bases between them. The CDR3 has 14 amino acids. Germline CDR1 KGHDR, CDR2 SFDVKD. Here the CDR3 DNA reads TGTGCCACCAGTGATGGACCAGGGGGGGAGACCCAGTACTTC. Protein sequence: CATSDGPGGETQYF.